The clone carrying this T cell receptor beta chain was found many times. Its antigen is not identified. TCRdb analysed the RT-PCR reads with MiXCR anew, one entry per CDR3 protein. Among approximately 500,000 distinct CDR3 sequences listed, about 14% were seen once. The data derive from a study of response to subunit inactivated influenza vaccine. Findings and caveats of the study: Only a handful of new T cells, the authors suggested, are recruited with each seasonal influenza vaccination.

From germline, CDR1 is LGHDT and CDR2 YNNKEL (reference sequence). The CDR3 runs to 11 residues. The V end lost 0 bases, the J end lost 7 bases, and 4 bases lay between the germline ends. The genes are TRBV3-1 and TRBJ2-7; D is unclear. The sample in question was PBMCs from blood, obtained less than 13 days after vaccination. This sequence originates from a man between 50 and 59 years old who received an inactivated influenza vaccine. CDR3 amino acids: CASSQDWEQYF. The CDR3 region has the DNA TGTGCCAGCAGCCAAGATTGGGAGCAGTACTTC.